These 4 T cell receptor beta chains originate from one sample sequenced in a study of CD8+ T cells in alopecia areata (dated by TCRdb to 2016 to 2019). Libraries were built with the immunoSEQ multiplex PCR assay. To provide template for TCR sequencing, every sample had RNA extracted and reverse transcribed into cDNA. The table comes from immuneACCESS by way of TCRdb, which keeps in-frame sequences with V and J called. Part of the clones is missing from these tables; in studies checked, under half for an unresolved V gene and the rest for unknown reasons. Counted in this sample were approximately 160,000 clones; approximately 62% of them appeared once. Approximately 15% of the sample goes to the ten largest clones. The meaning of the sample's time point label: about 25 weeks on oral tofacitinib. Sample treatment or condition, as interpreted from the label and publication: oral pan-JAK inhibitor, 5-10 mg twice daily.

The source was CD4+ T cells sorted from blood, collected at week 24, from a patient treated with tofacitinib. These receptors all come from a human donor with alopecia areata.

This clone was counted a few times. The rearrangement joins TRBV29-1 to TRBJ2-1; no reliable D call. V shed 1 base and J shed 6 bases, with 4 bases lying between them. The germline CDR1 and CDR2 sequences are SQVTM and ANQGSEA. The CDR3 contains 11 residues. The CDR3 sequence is CSVEATNEQFF. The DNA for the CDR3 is TGCAGCGTTGAAGCCACCAATGAGCAGTTCTTC.

The CDR3 nucleotides read TGTGCCACCAGTCTTCGGACAGGGGGGAACACTGAAGCTTTCTTT. Encoded protein: CATSLRTGGNTEAFF. The chain carries TRBV15 and TRBJ1-1; 10 nucleotides agree with TRBD1. V lost 6 bases to trimming and J lost 1 base; unmatched junction nucleotides: 5. The CDR3 is made up of 15 amino acids. Germline CDR1 LNHNV, CDR2 YYDKDF (reference sequence).

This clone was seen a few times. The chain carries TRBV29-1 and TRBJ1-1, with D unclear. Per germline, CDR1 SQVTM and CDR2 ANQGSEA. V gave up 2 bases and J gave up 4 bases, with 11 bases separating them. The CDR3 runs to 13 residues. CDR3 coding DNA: TGCAGCGTTGAAAGGCCTCTCAGCACTGAAGCTTTCTTT. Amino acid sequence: CSVERPLSTEAFF.

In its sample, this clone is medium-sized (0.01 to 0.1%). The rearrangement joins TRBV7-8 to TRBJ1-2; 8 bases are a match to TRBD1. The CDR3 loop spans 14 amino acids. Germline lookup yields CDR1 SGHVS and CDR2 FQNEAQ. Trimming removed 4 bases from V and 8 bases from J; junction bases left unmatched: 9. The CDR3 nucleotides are TGTGCCAGCAGCTCAGGGGGCGGTATTCGCGGCTACACCTTC. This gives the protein CASSSGGGIRGYTF.